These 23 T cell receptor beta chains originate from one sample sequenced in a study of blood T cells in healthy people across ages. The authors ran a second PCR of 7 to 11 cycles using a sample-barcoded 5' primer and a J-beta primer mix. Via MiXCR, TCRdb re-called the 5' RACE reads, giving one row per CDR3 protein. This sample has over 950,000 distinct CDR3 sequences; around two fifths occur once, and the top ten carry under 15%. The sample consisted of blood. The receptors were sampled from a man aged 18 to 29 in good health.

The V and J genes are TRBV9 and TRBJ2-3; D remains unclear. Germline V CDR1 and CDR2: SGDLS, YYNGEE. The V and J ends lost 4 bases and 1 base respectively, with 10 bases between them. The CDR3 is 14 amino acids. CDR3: CASSPRYGTDTQYF. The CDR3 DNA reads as TGTGCCAGCAGCCCTCGTTATGGCACAGATACGCAGTATTTT.

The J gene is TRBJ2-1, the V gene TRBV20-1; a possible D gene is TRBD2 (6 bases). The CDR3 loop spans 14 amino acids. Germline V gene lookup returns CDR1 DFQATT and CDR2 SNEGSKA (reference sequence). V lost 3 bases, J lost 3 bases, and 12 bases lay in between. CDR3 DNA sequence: TGCAGTGCTAGTACGAGCGGGCTCTACAATGAGCAGTTCTTC. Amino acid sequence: CSASTSGLYNEQFF.

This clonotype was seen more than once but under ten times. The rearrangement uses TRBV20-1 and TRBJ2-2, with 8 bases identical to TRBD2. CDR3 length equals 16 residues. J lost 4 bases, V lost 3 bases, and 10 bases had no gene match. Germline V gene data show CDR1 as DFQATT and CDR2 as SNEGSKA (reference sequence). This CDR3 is CSASFGGGLGTGELFF. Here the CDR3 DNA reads TGCAGTGCTAGTTTCGGGGGGGGGCTAGGCACCGGGGAGCTGTTTTTT.

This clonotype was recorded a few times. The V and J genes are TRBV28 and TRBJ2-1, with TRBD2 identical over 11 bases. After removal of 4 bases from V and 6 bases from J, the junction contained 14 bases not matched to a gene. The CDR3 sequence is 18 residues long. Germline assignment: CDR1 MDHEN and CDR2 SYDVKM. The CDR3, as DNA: TGTGCCAGCAGTTCTCTACTAGCGGGGGTCGACCCCATCAATGAGCAGTTCTTC. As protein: CASSSLLAGVDPINEQFF.

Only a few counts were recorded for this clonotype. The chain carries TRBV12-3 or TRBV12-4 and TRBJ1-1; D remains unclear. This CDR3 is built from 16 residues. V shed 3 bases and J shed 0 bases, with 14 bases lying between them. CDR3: CASSFGNNRMNTEAFF. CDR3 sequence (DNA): TGTGCCAGCAGTTTCGGCAATAATCGGATGAACACTGAAGCTTTCTTT.

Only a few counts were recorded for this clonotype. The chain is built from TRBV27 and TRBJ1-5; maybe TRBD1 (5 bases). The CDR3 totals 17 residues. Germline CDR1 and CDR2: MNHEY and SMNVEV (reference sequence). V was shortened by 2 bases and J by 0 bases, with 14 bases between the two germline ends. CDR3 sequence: CASSLRWDVDSNQPQHF. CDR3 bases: TGTGCCAGCAGTTTAAGGTGGGACGTAGATAGCAATCAGCCCCAGCATTTT.

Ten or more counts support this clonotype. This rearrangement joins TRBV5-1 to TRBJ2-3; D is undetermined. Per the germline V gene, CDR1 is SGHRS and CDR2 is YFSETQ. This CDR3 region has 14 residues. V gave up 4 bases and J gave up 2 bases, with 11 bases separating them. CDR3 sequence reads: CASSPYKPTDTQYF. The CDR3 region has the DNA TGCGCCAGCAGCCCGTACAAACCCACAGATACGCAGTATTTT.

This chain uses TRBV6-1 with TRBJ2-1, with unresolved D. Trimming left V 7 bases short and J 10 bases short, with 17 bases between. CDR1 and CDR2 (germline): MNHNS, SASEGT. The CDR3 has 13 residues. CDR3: CASIRAVGSEQFF. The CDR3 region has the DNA TGTGCCAGCATTAGGGCAGTAGGTTCCGAGCAGTTCTTC.

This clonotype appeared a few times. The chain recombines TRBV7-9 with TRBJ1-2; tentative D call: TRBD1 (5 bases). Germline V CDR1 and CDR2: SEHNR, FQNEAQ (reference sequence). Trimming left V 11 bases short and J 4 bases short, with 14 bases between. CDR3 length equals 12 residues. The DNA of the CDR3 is TGTGCCGGACAAGGGTTGGGCTATGGCTACACCTTC. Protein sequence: CAGQGLGYGYTF.

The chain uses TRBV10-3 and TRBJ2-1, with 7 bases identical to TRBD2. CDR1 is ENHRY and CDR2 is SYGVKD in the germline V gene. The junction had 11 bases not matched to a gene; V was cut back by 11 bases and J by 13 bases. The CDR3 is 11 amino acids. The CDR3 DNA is TGTGCCGTAGGACTAGTGGAGACCCAGTTCTTC. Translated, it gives CAVGLVETQFF.

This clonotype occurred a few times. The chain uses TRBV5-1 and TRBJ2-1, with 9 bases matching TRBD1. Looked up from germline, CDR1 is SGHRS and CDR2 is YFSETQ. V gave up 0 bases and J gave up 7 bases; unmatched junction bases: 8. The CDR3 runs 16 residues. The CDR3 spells CASSLEGGTGSNEQFF. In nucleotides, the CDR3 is TGCGCCAGCAGCTTGGAAGGCGGGACAGGGTCGAATGAGCAGTTCTTC.

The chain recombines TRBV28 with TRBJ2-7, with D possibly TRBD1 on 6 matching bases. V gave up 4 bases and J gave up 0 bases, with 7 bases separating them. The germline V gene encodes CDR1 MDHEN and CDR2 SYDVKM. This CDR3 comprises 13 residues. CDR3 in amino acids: CASSSGHSYEQYF. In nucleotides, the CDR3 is TGTGCCAGCAGTTCGGGACACTCCTACGAGCAGTACTTC.

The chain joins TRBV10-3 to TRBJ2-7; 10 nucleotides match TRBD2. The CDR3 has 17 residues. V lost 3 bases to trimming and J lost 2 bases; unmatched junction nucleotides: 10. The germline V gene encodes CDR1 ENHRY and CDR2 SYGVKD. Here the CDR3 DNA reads TGTGCCATCAGTGATACCCTACTAGCGGGGACTCCCTACGAGCAGTACTTC. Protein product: CAISDTLLAGTPYEQYF.

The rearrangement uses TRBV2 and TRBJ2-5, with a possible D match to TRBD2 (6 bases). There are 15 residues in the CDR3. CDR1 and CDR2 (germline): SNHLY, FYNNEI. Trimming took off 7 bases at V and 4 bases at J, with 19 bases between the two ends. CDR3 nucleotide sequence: TGTGCCAGCAAAATTCCGTCGGGCGGGGCAGAGACCCAGTACTTC. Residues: CASKIPSGGAETQYF.

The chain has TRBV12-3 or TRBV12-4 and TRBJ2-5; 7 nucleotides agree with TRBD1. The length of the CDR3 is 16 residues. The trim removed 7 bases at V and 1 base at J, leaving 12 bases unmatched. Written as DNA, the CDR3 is TGTGCCAGCACCCGACAGGGAATATCCCCCCAAGAGACCCAGTACTTC. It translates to CASTRQGISPQETQYF.

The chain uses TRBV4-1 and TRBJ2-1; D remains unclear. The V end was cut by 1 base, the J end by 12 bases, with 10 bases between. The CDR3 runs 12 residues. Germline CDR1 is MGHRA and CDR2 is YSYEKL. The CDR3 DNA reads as TGCGCCAGCAGCCAAGGGGAACACGGGCAGTTCTTC. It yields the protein CASSQGEHGQFF.

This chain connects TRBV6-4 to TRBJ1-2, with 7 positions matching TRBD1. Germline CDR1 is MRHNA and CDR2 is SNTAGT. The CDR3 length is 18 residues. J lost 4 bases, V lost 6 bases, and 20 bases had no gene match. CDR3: CASRRFPDRDEGPYGYTF. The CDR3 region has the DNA TGTGCCAGCAGGAGGTTCCCTGACAGGGACGAGGGACCCTATGGCTACACCTTC.

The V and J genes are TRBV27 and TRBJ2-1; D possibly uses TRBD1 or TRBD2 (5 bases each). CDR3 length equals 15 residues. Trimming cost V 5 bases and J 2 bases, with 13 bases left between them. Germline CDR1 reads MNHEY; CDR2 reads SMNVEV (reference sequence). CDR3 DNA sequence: TGTGCCAGCAGTCCGCTAGAGGGACCCTACAATGAGCAGTTCTTC. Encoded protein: CASSPLEGPYNEQFF.

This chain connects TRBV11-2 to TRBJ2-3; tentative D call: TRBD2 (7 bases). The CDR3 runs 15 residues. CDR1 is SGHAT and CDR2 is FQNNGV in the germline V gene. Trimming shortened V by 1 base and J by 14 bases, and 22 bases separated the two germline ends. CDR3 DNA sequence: TGTGCCAGCAGCTTAGGTTCCCCGGGGGGCAGATACGCGTATTTT. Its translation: CASSLGSPGGRYAYF.

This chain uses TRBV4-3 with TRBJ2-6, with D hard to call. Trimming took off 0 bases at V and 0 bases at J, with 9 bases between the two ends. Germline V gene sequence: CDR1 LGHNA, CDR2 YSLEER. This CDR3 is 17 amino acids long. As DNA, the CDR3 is TGCGCCAGCAGCCAAGATTGTCTTATCTCTGGGGCCAACGTCCTGACTTTC. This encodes CASSQDCLISGANVLTF.

CDR3 nucleotides: TGCGCCAGCAGCCAAGTCCCATCCCTGCAGTTCACTGAAGCTTTCTTT. Translation gives CASSQVPSLQFTEAFF. The V gene is TRBV4-1, the J gene TRBJ1-1; D not certain. V lost 1 base to trimming and J lost 4 bases, with 16 bases between them. CDR3 length equals 16 residues. CDR1 MGHRA and CDR2 YSYEKL come from the germline V gene.

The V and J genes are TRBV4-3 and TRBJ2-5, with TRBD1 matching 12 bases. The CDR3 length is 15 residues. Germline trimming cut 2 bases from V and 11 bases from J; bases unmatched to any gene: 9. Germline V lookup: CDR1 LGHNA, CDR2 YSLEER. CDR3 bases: TGCGCCAGCAGCCAAACTGGGACAGGGGGCAATGAGCAGTACTTC. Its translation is CASSQTGTGGNEQYF.

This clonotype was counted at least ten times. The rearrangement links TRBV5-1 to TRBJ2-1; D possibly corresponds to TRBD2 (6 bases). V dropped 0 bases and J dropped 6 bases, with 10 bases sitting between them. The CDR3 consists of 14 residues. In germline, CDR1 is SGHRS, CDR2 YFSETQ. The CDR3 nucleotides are TGCGCCAGCAGCTTGGCATTTAGCGGCAATGAGCAGTTCTTC. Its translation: CASSLAFSGNEQFF.